Shown below are 17 T cell receptor beta chains from a single sample sequenced in a study of blood T cell repertoires in COVID-19 (dated by TCRdb to 2018 to 2021). The protocol used for the library was the immunoSEQ multiplex PCR assay. Not all clones reach the TCRdb copy of this immuneACCESS table, which keeps in-frame sequences only. Checked studies attribute under half of the gap to unresolved V genes and leave the rest unexplained. The sample yields roughly 200,000 clones; approximately 90% were counted once. The ten largest clones add up to about 6.8% of the sample. Sequenced input: peripheral blood. These receptors all stem from a woman aged 40 to 55 who had recovered from COVID-19.

The V and J genes are TRBV9 and TRBJ2-1; 7 bases match TRBD2. Germline CDR1 reads SGDLS; CDR2 reads YYNGEE. The CDR3 spans 13 residues. V shed 0 bases, J shed 13 bases, and the junction held 7 bases outside the gene matches. CDR3 bases: TGTGCCAGCAGCGTAGAACCGCGGGAGCTCCAGTTCTTC. Translating gives CASSVEPRELQFF.

This clone was observed a handful of times. The rearrangement joins TRBV11-3 to TRBJ2-2, with D perhaps matching TRBD1 (5 bases). Germline V gives CDR1 SGHNT, CDR2 YENEEA. V lost 2 bases and J lost 6, with 7 bases in between. The CDR3 contains 13 residues. The CDR3 reads CASSLSRAGELFF. The CDR3 DNA reads as TGTGCCAGCAGCTTAAGCAGGGCCGGGGAGCTGTTTTTT.

The chain couples TRBV6-2 or TRBV6-3 to TRBJ2-7; possibly TRBD1 for D (5 bases). Trimming left V 2 bases short and J 0 bases short, with 17 bases between. The CDR3 has 17 residues. The germline V gene has CDR1 MNHEY and CDR2 SVGEGT. The CDR3 region is CASSYTPDIVVSYEQYF. For the CDR3, the DNA is TGTGCCAGCAGTTACACCCCGGACATCGTCGTCTCCTACGAGCAGTACTTC.

The gene calls are TRBV18 and TRBJ2-5; 7 positions match TRBD1. Germline trimming cut 6 bases from V and 3 bases from J; bases unmatched to any gene: 4. The CDR3 is made up of 13 amino acids. Looked up from germline, CDR1 is KGHSH and CDR2 is LQKENI. CDR3 sequence reads: CASSQGQKETQYF. For the CDR3, the DNA is TGTGCCAGCTCGCAGGGACAGAAAGAGACCCAGTACTTC.

This chain uses TRBV15 with TRBJ1-3; D perhaps matches TRBD1 (5 bases). CDR1 is LNHNV and CDR2 is YYDKDF in the germline V gene (reference sequence). V gave up 0 bases and J gave up 3 bases, with 15 bases separating them. The CDR3 totals 17 residues. The CDR3: CATSRDDGGFSGNTIYF. CDR3 sequence (DNA): TGTGCCACCAGCAGAGATGATGGGGGGTTCAGTGGAAACACCATATATTTT.

This chain uses TRBV4-1 with TRBJ2-7, with 8 bases identical to TRBD1. Germline V gives CDR1 MGHRA, CDR2 YSYEKL. Trimming cost V 3 bases and J 3 bases; bases outside gene matches: 7. The CDR3 length is 15 residues. CDR3 coding DNA: TGCGCCAGCAGCCAGGATGACAGGGGTTACTACGAGCAGTACTTC. It is translated as CASSQDDRGYYEQYF.

This clone was picked up one time. The J gene is TRBJ2-7, the V gene TRBV5-6, with TRBD2 identical over 13 bases. The V gene's germline CDR1 is SGHDT and CDR2 YYEEEE. J lost 4 bases, V lost 0 bases, and 7 bases had no gene match. The CDR3 contains 17 residues. Here the CDR3 DNA reads TGTGCCAGCAGCTTGGACCTTACTAGCGGGAGGGAATACGAGCAGTACTTC. The encoded protein is CASSLDLTSGREYEQYF.

This chain joins TRBV7-8 and TRBJ1-5, with TRBD1 as a possible D gene (6 bases). The CDR3 runs 15 residues. Germline CDR1 is SGHVS and CDR2 is FQNEAQ. Trimming took 1 base from V and 2 from J, leaving 9 bases between them. The CDR3 region is CASSLDRAGNQPQHF. CDR3 sequence (DNA): TGTGCCAGCAGCTTAGACAGGGCGGGCAATCAGCCCCAGCATTTT.

In nucleotides, the CDR3 is TGTGCCAGCAGCTTAGTGAGTTTTGGGCAGGGGGCAAACGAGCAGTACTTC. Translating it yields CASSLVSFGQGANEQYF. The chain is built from TRBV7-8 and TRBJ2-7; the match to TRBD1 covers 8 bases. This CDR3 is built from 17 residues. The V and J ends lost 1 base and 5 bases, in that order; junction bases with no gene match: 13. CDR1 and CDR2 (germline): SGHVS, FQNEAQ.

CDR3 amino acids: CASSPSRDKNQPQHF. In DNA, the CDR3 is TGTGCCAGCTCACCAAGCAGGGATAAGAATCAGCCCCAGCATTTT. The chain couples TRBV18 to TRBJ1-5; D is possibly TRBD1 (5 bases). Per germline, CDR1 KGHSH and CDR2 LQKENI. The CDR3 runs to 15 residues. Trimming took 2 bases from V and 4 from J, leaving 12 bases between them. Looking up the rest from reference TRBV18 and TRBJ1-5 gives the full variable domain: NAGVMQNPRHLVRRRGQEARLRCSPMKGHSHVYWYRQLPEEGLKFMVYLQKENIIDESGMPKERFSAEFPKEGPSILRIQQVVRGDSAAYFCASSPSRDKNQPQHFGDGTRLSIL.

The V and J genes are TRBV14 and TRBJ2-7; no reliable D call. This CDR3 has 15 residues. Per the germline V gene, CDR1 is SGHDN and CDR2 is FVKESK. V dropped 0 bases and J dropped 4 bases, with 13 bases sitting between them. The CDR3 sequence is CASSQDPPLVYEQYF. The CDR3 bases are TGTGCCAGCAGCCAAGATCCGCCCCTAGTGTACGAGCAGTACTTC.

The CDR3 DNA reads TGCGCCAGCAGCCAAGAGAATCGGAGGCGAAACACCGGGGAGCTGTTTTTT. Its protein is CASSQENRRRNTGELFF. The rearrangement links TRBV4-1 to TRBJ2-2, with a possible D match to TRBD2 (5 bases). V gave up 0 bases and J gave up 2 bases, with 13 bases separating them. Germline lookup yields CDR1 MGHRA and CDR2 YSYEKL. There are 17 residues in the CDR3.

This rearrangement joins TRBV19 to TRBJ2-1; 7 bases match TRBD1. Germline lookup yields CDR1 LNHDA and CDR2 SQIVND (reference sequence). V gave up 8 bases and J gave up 2 bases; unmatched junction bases: 6. There are 14 residues in the CDR3. CDR3 DNA: TGTGCCAGTGGGCCGACAGGGACCTACAATGAGCAGTTCTTC. Its protein is CASGPTGTYNEQFF.

The chain joins TRBV7-9 to TRBJ2-7, with D perhaps TRBD2 (7 bases). The CDR3 extends over 14 amino acids. V lost 4 bases to trimming and J lost 6 bases, with 16 bases between them. Per the germline V gene, CDR1 is SEHNR and CDR2 is FQNEAQ (reference sequence). CDR3 DNA sequence: TGTGCCAGCAGCTCCCGTTACAGGGAGGGCGAGCAGTACTTC. As protein: CASSSRYREGEQYF.

V usage is TRBV4-2 and J usage is TRBJ2-7; 8 nucleotides align to TRBD2. Per germline, CDR1 LGHNA and CDR2 YNFKEQ. The ends lost 0 bases at V and 4 bases at J; junction bases unmatched: 8. The CDR3 spans 16 residues. The CDR3 DNA reads as TGTGCCAGCAGCCAAGATGTAAGCGGGAGACGATACGAGCAGTACTTC. This encodes CASSQDVSGRRYEQYF.

The chain carries TRBV11-1 and TRBJ2-5; perhaps TRBD2 as D (6 bases). Germline-derived CDR1 and CDR2 are SGHAT and FQDESV (reference sequence). V lost 4 bases, J lost 0 bases, and 12 bases lay in between. The CDR3 is 15 residues long. In DNA form, the CDR3 reads TGTGCCAGCAGCTCCTTGGGAGGAGACCAAGAGACCCAGTACTTC. It specifies CASSSLGGDQETQYF.

The chain uses TRBV5-1 and TRBJ2-1; D perhaps matches TRBD2 (5 bases). Germline V gives CDR1 SGHRS, CDR2 YFSETQ. Trimming removed 6 bases at V and 9 bases at J, with 19 bases between. CDR3 size: 14 residues. CDR3 region: CASTGGTSRGEQFF. Here the CDR3 DNA reads TGCGCCAGCACTGGCGGAACCTCCCGGGGTGAGCAGTTCTTC.